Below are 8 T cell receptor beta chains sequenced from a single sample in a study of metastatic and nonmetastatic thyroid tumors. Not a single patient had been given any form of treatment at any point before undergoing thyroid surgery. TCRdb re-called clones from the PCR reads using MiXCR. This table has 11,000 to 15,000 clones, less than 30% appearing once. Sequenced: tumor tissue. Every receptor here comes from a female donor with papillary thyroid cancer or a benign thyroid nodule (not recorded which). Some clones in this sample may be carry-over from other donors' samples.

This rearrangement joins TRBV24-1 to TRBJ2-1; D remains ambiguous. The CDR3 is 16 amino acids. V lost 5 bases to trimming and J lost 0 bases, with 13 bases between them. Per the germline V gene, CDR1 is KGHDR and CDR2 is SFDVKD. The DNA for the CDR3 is TGTGCCACCAGTGGTTCGTACGATCGCTCCTACAATGAGCAGTTCTTC. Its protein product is CATSGSYDRSYNEQFF.

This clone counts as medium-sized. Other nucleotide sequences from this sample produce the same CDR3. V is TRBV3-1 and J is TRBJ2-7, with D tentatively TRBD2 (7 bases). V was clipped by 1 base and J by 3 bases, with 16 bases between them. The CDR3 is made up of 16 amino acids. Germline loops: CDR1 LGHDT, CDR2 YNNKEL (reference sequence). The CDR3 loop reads CASSQGLQGGGYEQYF. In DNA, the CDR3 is TGTGCCAGCAGCCAAGGCCTACAGGGAGGGGGCTACGAGCAGTACTTC.

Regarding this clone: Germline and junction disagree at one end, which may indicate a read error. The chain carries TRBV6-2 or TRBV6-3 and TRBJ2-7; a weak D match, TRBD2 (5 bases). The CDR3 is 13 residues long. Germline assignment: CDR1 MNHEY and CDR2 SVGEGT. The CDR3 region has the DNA TGTGCCATCAGTACCGGGGAAGATCGCGAGCATTACTTC. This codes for CAISTGEDREHYF.

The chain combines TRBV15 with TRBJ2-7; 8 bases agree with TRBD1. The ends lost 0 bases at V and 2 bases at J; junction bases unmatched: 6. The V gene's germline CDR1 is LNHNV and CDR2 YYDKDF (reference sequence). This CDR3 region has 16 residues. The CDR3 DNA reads TGTGCCACCAGCAGAGATGGAGCAGGGGGCCCCTACGAGCAGTACTTC. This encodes CATSRDGAGGPYEQYF. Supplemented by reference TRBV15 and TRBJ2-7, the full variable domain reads DAMVIQNPRYQVTQFGKPVTLSCSQTLNHNVMYWYQQKSSQAPKLLFHYYDKDFNNEADTPDNFQSRRPNTSFCFLDIRSPGLGDTAMYLCATSRDGAGGPYEQYFGPGTRLTVT.

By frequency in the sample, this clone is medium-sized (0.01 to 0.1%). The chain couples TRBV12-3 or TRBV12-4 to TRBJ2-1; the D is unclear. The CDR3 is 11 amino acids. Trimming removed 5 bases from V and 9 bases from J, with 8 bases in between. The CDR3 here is CASSTAGEQFF. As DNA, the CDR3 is TGTGCCAGCAGTACTGCTGGTGAGCAGTTCTTC.

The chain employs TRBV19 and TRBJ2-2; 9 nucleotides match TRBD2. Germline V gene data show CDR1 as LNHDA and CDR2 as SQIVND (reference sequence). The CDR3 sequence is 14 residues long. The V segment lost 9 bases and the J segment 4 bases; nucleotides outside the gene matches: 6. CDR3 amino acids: CARGGGVCTGELFF. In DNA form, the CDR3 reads TGTGCCAGAGGCGGGGGGGTGTGCACCGGGGAGCTGTTTTTT.

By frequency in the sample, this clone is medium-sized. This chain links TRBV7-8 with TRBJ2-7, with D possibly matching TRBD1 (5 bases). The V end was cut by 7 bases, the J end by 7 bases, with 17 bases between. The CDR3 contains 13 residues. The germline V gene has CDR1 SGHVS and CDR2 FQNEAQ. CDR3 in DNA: TGTGCCAGCAAGCAGCAAAAGGGGCTTGAGCAGTACTTC. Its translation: CASKQQKGLEQYF.

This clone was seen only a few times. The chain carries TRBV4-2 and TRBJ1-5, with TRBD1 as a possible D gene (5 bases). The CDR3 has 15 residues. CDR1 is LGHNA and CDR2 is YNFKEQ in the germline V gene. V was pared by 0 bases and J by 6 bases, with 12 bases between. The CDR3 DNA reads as TGTGCCAGCAGCCAAGATCCAGGGCGGATTCAGCCCCAGCATTTT. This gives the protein CASSQDPGRIQPQHF.